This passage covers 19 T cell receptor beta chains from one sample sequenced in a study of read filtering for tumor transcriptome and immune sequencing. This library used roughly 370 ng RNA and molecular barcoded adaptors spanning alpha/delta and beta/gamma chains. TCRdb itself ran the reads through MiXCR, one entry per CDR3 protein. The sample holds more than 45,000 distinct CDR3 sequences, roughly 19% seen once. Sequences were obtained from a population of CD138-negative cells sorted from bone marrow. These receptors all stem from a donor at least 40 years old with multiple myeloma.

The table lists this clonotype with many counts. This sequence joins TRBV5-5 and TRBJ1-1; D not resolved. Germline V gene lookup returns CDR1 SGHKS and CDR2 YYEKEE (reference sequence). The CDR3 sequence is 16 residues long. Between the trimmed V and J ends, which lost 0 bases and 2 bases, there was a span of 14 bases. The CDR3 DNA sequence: TGTGCCAGCAGCTTGGCCTTAGGACCGTCAAACACTGAAGCTTTCTTT. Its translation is CASSLALGPSNTEAFF.

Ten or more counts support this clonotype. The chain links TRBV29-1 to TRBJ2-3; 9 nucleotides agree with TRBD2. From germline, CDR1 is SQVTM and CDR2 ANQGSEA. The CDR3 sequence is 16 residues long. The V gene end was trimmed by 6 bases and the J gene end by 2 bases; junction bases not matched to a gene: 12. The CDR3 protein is CSVAGGLAGFTDTQYF. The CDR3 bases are TGCAGCGTGGCCGGTGGGCTAGCGGGATTCACAGATACGCAGTATTTT.

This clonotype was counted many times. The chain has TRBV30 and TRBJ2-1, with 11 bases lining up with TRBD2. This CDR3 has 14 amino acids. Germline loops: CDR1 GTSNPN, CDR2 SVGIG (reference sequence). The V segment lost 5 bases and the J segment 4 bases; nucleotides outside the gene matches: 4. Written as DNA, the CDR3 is TGTGCCTGGGAGGGGACTAGCGGATACAATGAGCAGTTCTTC. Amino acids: CAWEGTSGYNEQFF.

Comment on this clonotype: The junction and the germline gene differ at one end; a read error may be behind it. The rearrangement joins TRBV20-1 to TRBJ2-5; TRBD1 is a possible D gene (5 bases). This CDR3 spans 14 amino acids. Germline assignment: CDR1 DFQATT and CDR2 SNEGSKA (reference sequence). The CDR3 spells CSAIPPFREESQYF. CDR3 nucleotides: TGCAGTGCCATCCCCCCCTTCAGGGAAGAGTCCCAGTACTTC.

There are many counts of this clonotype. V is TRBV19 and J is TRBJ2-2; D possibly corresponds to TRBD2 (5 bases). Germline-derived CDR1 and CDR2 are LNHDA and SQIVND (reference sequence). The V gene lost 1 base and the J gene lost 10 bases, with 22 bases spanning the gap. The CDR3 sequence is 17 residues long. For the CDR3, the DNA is TGTGCCAGTAGTATAGGAACAACAGCTATTACCGGGGAGGAGCTGTTTTTT. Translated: CASSIGTTAITGEELFF.

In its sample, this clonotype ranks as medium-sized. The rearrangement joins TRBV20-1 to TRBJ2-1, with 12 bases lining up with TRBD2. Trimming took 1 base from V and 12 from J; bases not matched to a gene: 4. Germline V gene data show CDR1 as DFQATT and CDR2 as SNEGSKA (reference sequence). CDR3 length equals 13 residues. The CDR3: CSARVTSGRGQFF. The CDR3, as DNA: TGCAGTGCTAGAGTGACTAGCGGGAGAGGGCAGTTCTTC.

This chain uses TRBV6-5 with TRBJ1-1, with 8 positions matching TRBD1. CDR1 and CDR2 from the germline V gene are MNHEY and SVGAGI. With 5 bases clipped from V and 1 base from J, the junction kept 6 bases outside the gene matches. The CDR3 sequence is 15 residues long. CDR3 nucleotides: TGTGCCAGCAGTAATATTGGACAGGGGAACACTGAAGCTTTCTTT. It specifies CASSNIGQGNTEAFF.

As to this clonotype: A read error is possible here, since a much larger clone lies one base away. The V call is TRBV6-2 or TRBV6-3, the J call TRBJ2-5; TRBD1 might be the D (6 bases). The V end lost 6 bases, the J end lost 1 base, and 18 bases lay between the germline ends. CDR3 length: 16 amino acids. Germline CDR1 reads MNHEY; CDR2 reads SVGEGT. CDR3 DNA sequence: TGTGCCAGCAGCGACAAGAACAGGGTGGGCCAAGAGACCCAGTACTTC. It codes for CASSDKNRVGQETQYF.

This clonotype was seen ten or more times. CDR3 protein: CASSPRDRGIENTEAFF. The CDR3 coding sequence is TGCGCCAGCAGCCCTCGTGACAGGGGGATCGAAAACACTGAAGCTTTCTTT. This chain connects TRBV4-1 to TRBJ1-1; 9 bases line up with TRBD1. This CDR3 is 17 amino acids long. CDR1 is MGHRA, CDR2 YSYEKL, per germline. With V trimmed by 4 bases and J by 2 bases, 11 bases remained unmatched.

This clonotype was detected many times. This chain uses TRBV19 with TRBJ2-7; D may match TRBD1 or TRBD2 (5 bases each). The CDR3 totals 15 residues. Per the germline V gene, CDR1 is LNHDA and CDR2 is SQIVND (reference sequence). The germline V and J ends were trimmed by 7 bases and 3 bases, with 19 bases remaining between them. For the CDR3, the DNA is TGTGCCAGTAACTCCGGCCGGGACGGGGACTACGAGCAGTACTTC. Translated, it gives CASNSGRDGDYEQYF. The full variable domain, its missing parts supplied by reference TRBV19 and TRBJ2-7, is DGGITQSPKYLFRKEGQNVTLSCEQNLNHDAMYWYRQDPGQGLRLIYYSQIVNDFQKGDIAEGYSVSREKKESFPLTVTSAQKNPTAFYLCASNSGRDGDYEQYFGPGTRLTVT.

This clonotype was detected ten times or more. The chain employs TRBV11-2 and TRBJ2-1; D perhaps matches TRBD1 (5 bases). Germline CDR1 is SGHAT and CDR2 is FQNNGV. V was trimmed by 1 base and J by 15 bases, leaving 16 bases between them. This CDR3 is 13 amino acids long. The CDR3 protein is CASSLGGESKGFF. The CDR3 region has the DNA TGTGCCAGCAGCTTAGGGGGCGAGAGTAAGGGGTTCTTC.

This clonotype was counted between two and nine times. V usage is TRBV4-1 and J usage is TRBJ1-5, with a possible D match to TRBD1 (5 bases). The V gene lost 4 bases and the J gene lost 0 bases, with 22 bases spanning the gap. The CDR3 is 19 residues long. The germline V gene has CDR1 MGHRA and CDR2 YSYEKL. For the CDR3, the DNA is TGCGCCAGCAGCCTTCTCGTTGGAGGGGCGAGGGATAGCAATCAGCCCCAGCATTTT. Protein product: CASSLLVGGARDSNQPQHF.

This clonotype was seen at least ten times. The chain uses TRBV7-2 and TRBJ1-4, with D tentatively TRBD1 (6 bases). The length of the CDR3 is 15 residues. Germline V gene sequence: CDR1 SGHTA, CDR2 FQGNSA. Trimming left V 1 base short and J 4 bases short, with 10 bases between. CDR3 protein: CASSLGTAINEKLFF. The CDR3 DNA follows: TGTGCCAGCAGCTTAGGGACAGCTATTAATGAAAAACTGTTTTTT.

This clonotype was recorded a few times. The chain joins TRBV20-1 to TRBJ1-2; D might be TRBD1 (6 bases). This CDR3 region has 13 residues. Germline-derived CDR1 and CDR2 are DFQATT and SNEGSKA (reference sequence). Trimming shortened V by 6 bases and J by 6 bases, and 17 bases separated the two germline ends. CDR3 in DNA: TGCAGTGCCACGACCGGGACATTAAATGGCTACACCTTC. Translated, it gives CSATTGTLNGYTF.

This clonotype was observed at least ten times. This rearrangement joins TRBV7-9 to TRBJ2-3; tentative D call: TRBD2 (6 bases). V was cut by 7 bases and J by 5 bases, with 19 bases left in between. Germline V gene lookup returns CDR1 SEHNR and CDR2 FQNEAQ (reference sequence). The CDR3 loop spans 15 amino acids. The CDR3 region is CASTPKRAIEDTQYF. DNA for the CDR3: TGTGCCAGCACTCCTAAGCGGGCAATTGAAGATACGCAGTATTTT.

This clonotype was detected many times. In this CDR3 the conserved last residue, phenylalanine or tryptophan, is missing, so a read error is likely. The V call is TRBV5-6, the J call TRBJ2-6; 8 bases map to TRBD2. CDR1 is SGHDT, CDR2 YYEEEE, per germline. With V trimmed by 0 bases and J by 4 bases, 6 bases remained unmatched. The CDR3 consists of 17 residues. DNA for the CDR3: TGTGCCAGCAGCTTGGGTAGCGGGACGGCCGGGGCCAACGTCCTGACTTCC. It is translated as CASSLGSGTAGANVLTS.

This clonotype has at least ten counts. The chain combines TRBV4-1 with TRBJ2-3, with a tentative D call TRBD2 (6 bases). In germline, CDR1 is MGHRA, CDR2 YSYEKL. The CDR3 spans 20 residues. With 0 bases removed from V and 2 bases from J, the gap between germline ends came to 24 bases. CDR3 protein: CASSQDLPSSAILLTDTQYF. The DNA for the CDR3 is TGCGCCAGCAGCCAAGATCTTCCCTCTAGCGCCATCCTACTCACAGATACGCAGTATTTT.

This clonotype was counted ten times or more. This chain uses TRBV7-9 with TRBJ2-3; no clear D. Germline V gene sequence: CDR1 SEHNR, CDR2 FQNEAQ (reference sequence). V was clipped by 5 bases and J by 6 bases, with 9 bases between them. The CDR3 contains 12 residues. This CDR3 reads CASSPQPDTQYF. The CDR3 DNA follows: TGTGCCAGCAGCCCCCAGCCGGATACGCAGTATTTT.

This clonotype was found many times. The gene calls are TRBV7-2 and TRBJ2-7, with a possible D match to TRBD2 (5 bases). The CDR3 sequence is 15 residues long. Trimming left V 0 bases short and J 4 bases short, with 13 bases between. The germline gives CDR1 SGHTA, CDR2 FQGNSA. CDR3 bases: TGTGCCAGCAGCTTAGCTGGCCTAGCCAAGTACGAGCAGTACTTC. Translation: CASSLAGLAKYEQYF.